This T cell receptor beta chain is drawn from a study of blood T cells in healthy people across ages. In regard to this clonotype: Its antigen is as yet unknown.

Next came a second PCR, run for about 6 to 11 cycles, which used a sample-barcoded 5' primer along with a J-beta primer mix. TCRdb re-called the 5' RACE reads with MiXCR, one entry per CDR3 protein. This sample has around 710,000 distinct CDR3 sequences; 40% to 45% occur once, and the top ten carry 20% to 25%. Isolated PBMCs totaled at least 6 million in each sample. Study-wide results and limits: Long-lived donors carried more naive CD4+ cells and greater diversity than aged donors.

The sample comprised blood. The clonotype was recovered from a woman aged 60-75 years in good health.

The CDR3 loop reads CATSDLSGSSYNEQFF. Here the CDR3 DNA reads TGTGCCACCAGTGATTTAAGCGGGAGCTCCTACAATGAGCAGTTCTTC. V usage is TRBV24-1 and J usage is TRBJ2-1, with 8 bases identical to TRBD2. V dropped 1 base and J dropped 0; count of bases not matched to a gene: 1. The CDR3 contains 16 residues. Germline V lookup: CDR1 KGHDR, CDR2 SFDVKD.